A single sample is the source of the 17 T cell receptor beta chains below, sequenced in a study of T cell clonotyping in hematopoietic cell transplantation. Clones were read by immunoSEQ multiplex PCR, and TCRdb kept only the in-frame ones, dropping some. The sample lists 65,000 to 80,000 clones, less than 96% seen once, with roughly 1.8% in the top ten. Time point denoted: recipient sample about 28 days before transplant, after cytoreduction. The source was peripheral blood mononuclear cells, collected before stem cell transplant. Receptors originate from a woman between 50 and 59 years old with acute myeloid leukemia. Some clones in this sample may be carry-over from other donors' samples.

This clone was found once. The V call is TRBV2, the J call TRBJ1-2; tentatively, D is TRBD1 (5 bases). The germline gives CDR1 SNHLY, CDR2 FYNNEI. The CDR3 has 12 amino acids. Trimming pared 7 bases from V and 8 bases from J, leaving 14 bases between. This CDR3 is CASIGGAGGYTF. The CDR3 nucleotides are TGTGCCAGCATAGGAGGGGCTGGAGGCTACACCTTC.

The chain joins TRBV6-5 to TRBJ1-6, with 7 bases matching TRBD1. The CDR3 totals 13 residues. The V gene's germline CDR1 is MNHEY and CDR2 SVGAGI. The J segment lost 9 bases and the V segment lost 6 bases, leaving 5 bases of the junction unmatched. CDR3 nucleotides: TGTGCCAGCAGACAGGGGCAGGTTTCACCCCTCCACTTT. It is translated as CASRQGQVSPLHF.

On this clone itself: This same CDR3 is encoded by further DNA sequences in the sample. The rearrangement joins TRBV28 to TRBJ1-2; a possible D gene is TRBD1 (6 bases). V was clipped by 6 bases and J by 2 bases, with 10 bases between them. The germline V gene has CDR1 MDHEN and CDR2 SYDVKM. This CDR3 has 13 amino acids. CDR3 in amino acids: CASSLTGNYGYTF. Written as DNA, the CDR3 is TGTGCCAGCAGCCTCACAGGGAACTATGGCTACACCTTC.

The chain employs TRBV27 and TRBJ2-5; either TRBD1 or TRBD2 may fit D (6 bases each). V dropped 3 bases and J dropped 2 bases, with 16 bases sitting between them. Germline assignment: CDR1 MNHEY and CDR2 SMNVEV (reference sequence). CDR3 length: 16 residues. The CDR3 loop is CASSLIGGGEQETQYF. In DNA, the CDR3 is TGTGCCAGCAGTTTGATCGGGGGCGGGGAGCAAGAGACCCAGTACTTC.

The chain employs TRBV19 and TRBJ2-5; D may match TRBD1 or TRBD2 (5 bases each). This CDR3 region has 15 residues. V was cut by 1 base and J by 5 bases, with 14 bases left in between. The germline V gene has CDR1 LNHDA and CDR2 SQIVND (reference sequence). The CDR3 region is CASSIVEGIWETQYF. CDR3 sequence (DNA): TGTGCCAGTAGTATAGTTGAGGGGATTTGGGAGACCCAGTACTTC.

The J gene is TRBJ1-2, the V gene TRBV30; 7 nucleotides match TRBD1. Germline-derived CDR1 and CDR2 are GTSNPN and SVGIG (reference sequence). V lost 5 bases to trimming and J lost 1 base; unmatched junction nucleotides: 4. CDR3 size: 13 residues. The CDR3 spells CAWDGQVNYGYTF. DNA of the CDR3: TGTGCCTGGGATGGACAGGTTAACTATGGCTACACCTTC.

This clone was counted a single time. The chain uses TRBV5-1 and TRBJ2-2; no clear D. Trimming shortened V by 6 bases and J by 6 bases, and 6 bases separated the two germline ends. Germline assignment: CDR1 SGHRS and CDR2 YFSETQ. CDR3 size: 11 residues. The CDR3 coding sequence is TGCGCCAGCATGGATGCCGGGGAGCTGTTTTTT. Translation: CASMDAGELFF.

This clone was recorded only once. The V call is TRBV11-2, the J call TRBJ2-3, with D perhaps matching TRBD2 (5 bases). The CDR3 totals 15 residues. Germline V CDR1 and CDR2: SGHAT, FQNNGV. V lost 4 bases, J lost 2 bases, and 13 bases lay in between. The chain's CDR3 is CASSSGLRFTDTQYF. CDR3 in DNA: TGTGCCAGCAGCTCAGGACTGAGATTCACAGATACGCAGTATTTT. Using reference TRBV11-2 and TRBJ2-3 for the parts outside the CDR3, the full variable domain is EAGVAQSPRYKIIEKRQSVAFWCNPISGHATLYWYQQILGQGPKLLIQFQNNGVVDDSQLPKDRFSAERLKGVDSTLKIQPAKLEDSAVYLCASSSGLRFTDTQYFGPGTRLTVL.

V is TRBV28 and J is TRBJ1-5; 8 nucleotides line up with TRBD1. V lost 5 bases to trimming and J lost 6 bases; unmatched junction nucleotides: 9. CDR1 MDHEN and CDR2 SYDVKM come from the germline V gene. The CDR3 is made up of 15 amino acids. Here the CDR3 reads CASSLSGGMTQPQHF. The CDR3 DNA follows: TGTGCCAGCAGTCTATCAGGGGGCATGACTCAGCCCCAGCATTTT.

Only one count was recorded for this clone. The chain combines TRBV6-1 with TRBJ1-4, with unresolved D. CDR3 length equals 15 residues. Trimming cost V 0 bases and J 8 bases, with 13 bases left between them. The germline V gene has CDR1 MNHNS and CDR2 SASEGT. The CDR3 loop is CASSEARSTGEKLFF. The CDR3 nucleotides read TGTGCCAGCAGTGAAGCGCGTAGTACGGGGGAAAAACTGTTTTTT.

The chain combines TRBV5-6 with TRBJ2-5; D unresolved. The CDR3 is 14 amino acids. V was pared by 4 bases and J by 0 bases, with 10 bases between. Germline assignment: CDR1 SGHDT and CDR2 YYEEEE. The DNA for the CDR3 is TGTGCCAGCAGCGTGGGGATGTACCAAGAGACCCAGTACTTC. Amino acid sequence: CASSVGMYQETQYF. The complete variable domain, with remaining parts taken from reference TRBV5-6 and TRBJ2-5, reads DAGVTQSPTHLIKTRGQQVTLRCSPKSGHDTVSWYQQALGQGPQFIFQYYEEEERQRGNFPDRFSGHQFPNYSSELNVNALLLGDSALYLCASSVGMYQETQYFGPGTRLLVL.

The chain is built from TRBV6-5 and TRBJ1-1; 8 nucleotides line up with TRBD1. J was trimmed by 5 bases and V by 8 bases; bases with no gene match: 10. The CDR3 totals 14 residues. Germline CDR1 is MNHEY and CDR2 is SVGAGI. The CDR3 DNA reads as TGTGCCAGCGGACGCCTAACAGGGGGGACTGAAGCTTTCTTT. This gives the protein CASGRLTGGTEAFF.

The V and J genes are TRBV11-2 and TRBJ2-2; 11 bases are shared with TRBD2. CDR1 is SGHAT, CDR2 FQNNGV, per germline. This CDR3 has 14 residues. Trimming took 3 bases from V and 6 from J; bases not matched to a gene: 0. The chain's CDR3 is CASSLGLAAGELFF. The CDR3 region has the DNA TGTGCCAGCAGCTTGGGACTAGCGGCCGGGGAGCTGTTTTTT. The full variable domain, rest sourced from reference TRBV11-2 and TRBJ2-2, is EAGVAQSPRYKIIEKRQSVAFWCNPISGHATLYWYQQILGQGPKLLIQFQNNGVVDDSQLPKDRFSAERLKGVDSTLKIQPAKLEDSAVYLCASSLGLAAGELFFGEGSRLTVL.

The chain has TRBV19 and TRBJ2-3; 7 positions match TRBD2. The CDR3 totals 12 residues. CDR1 is LNHDA, CDR2 SQIVND, per germline (reference sequence). Trimming at V came to 7 bases and at J to 6 bases, leaving 4 bases not matched to a gene. The CDR3 is CASTMGGDTQYF. CDR3 sequence (DNA): TGTGCCAGTACCATGGGAGGGGATACGCAGTATTTT.

The V call is TRBV6-1, the J call TRBJ2-3; 7 bases line up with TRBD2. J was trimmed by 4 bases and V by 8 bases; bases with no gene match: 12. The CDR3 contains 15 residues. Germline values: CDR1 MNHNS, CDR2 SASEGT. In DNA form, the CDR3 reads TGTGCCAGCTCAGTCGGTACGGGAGGCTCAGATACGCAGTATTTT. Translated: CASSVGTGGSDTQYF.

The chain is built from TRBV4-2 and TRBJ1-5; 9 nucleotides align to TRBD1. After removal of 4 bases from V and 5 bases from J, the junction contained 3 bases not matched to a gene. This CDR3 comprises 14 residues. The germline gives CDR1 LGHNA, CDR2 YNFKEQ. The CDR3 spells CASSPWTGDQPQHF. The DNA for the CDR3 is TGTGCCAGCAGCCCCTGGACAGGGGATCAGCCCCAGCATTTT.

The J gene is TRBJ2-2, the V gene TRBV10-1; possibly TRBD1 or TRBD2 for D (5 bases each). Germline loops: CDR1 WNHNN, CDR2 SYGVQD (reference sequence). V shed 6 bases and J shed 1 base, with 9 bases lying between them. This CDR3 has 14 amino acids. In DNA form, the CDR3 reads TGCGCCAGCAGAGGGACGGGGAACACCGGGGAGCTGTTTTTT. This encodes CASRGTGNTGELFF.